Listed here are 9 T cell receptor beta chains from one sample, sequenced in a study of cytomegalovirus exposure and HLA in healthy donors. This PCR relied on a set of 60 Vbeta primers and 13 Jbeta primers. The data were produced by immunoSEQ multiplex PCR, yet TCRdb's version contains in-frame clones alone and is incomplete. The sample consists of about 120,000 clones, approximately 74% of them appearing once. The sequencing sample was made of PBMCs. Receptors were obtained from a woman aged 45-59 years in good health and CMV-seropositive.

The CDR3 nucleotides are TGTGCCAGCAGTGGGACAGATTTAGGAAACACCATATATTTT. Protein: CASSGTDLGNTIYF. The V gene is TRBV9, the J gene TRBJ1-3; TRBD1 agrees at 7 bases. Losses at the gene ends were 5 bases for V and 4 bases for J; bases not matched to a gene: 6. CDR1 is SGDLS and CDR2 is YYNGEE in the germline V gene. The CDR3 is made up of 14 amino acids. The full variable domain, in which reference TRBV9 and TRBJ1-3 provide the parts outside the CDR3, is DSGVTQTPKHLITATGQRVTLRCSPRSGDLSVYWYQQSLDQGLQFLIQYYNGEERAKGNILERFSAQQFPDLHSELNLSSLELGDSALYFCASSGTDLGNTIYFGEGSWLTVV.

The V call is TRBV10-3, the J call TRBJ1-4; the D gene is possibly TRBD1 (6 bases). V dropped 2 bases and J dropped 7 bases, with 14 bases sitting between them. The CDR3 sequence is 15 residues long. CDR1 is ENHRY and CDR2 is SYGVKD in the germline V gene. CDR3 DNA sequence: TGTGCCATCAGTGAGGTACAGGGATGGGGTGAAAAACTGTTTTTT. Amino acid sequence: CAISEVQGWGEKLFF.

A single count supports this clone. The chain combines TRBV30 with TRBJ2-7; D might be TRBD2 (5 bases). The CDR3 runs 14 residues. The V end was cut by 3 bases, the J end by 6 bases, with 18 bases between. Germline V gene data show CDR1 as GTSNPN and CDR2 as SVGIG (reference sequence). CDR3 protein: CAWRHRAAGGEQYF. In DNA, the CDR3 is TGTGCCTGGAGGCACCGCGCTGCGGGTGGCGAGCAGTACTTC.

V usage is TRBV7-2 and J usage is TRBJ1-2; D gene uncertain. Per germline, CDR1 SGHTA and CDR2 FQGNSA. The CDR3 loop spans 15 amino acids. Trimming stripped 1 base from V and 0 bases from J, with 9 bases between. CDR3: CASSLVRSANYGYTF. The CDR3 coding sequence is TGTGCCAGCAGCTTAGTTCGGTCGGCTAACTATGGCTACACCTTC.

Worth noting for this clone: This sample includes further DNA sequences coding for the same CDR3. The rearrangement uses TRBV27 and TRBJ2-7; D might be TRBD2 (6 bases). Germline CDR1 is MNHEY and CDR2 is SMNVEV (reference sequence). This CDR3 spans 14 amino acids. Deletions cut 6 bases from V and 5 bases from J, with 17 bases between. Here the CDR3 DNA reads TGTGCCAGCAGCCCGGGGGTTTACGGGGACGAGCAGTACTTC. The encoded protein is CASSPGVYGDEQYF.

The V gene is TRBV19, the J gene TRBJ1-4; D gene uncertain. Germline V gene data show CDR1 as LNHDA and CDR2 as SQIVND (reference sequence). Trimming pared 3 bases from V and 8 bases from J, leaving 7 bases between. The CDR3 length is 12 residues. The CDR3 nucleotides are TGTGCCAGTAGTATTCTGAGAGAAAAACTGTTTTTT. Protein: CASSILREKLFF.

A single count supports this clone. The chain recombines TRBV30 with TRBJ2-2; D possibly corresponds to TRBD2 (6 bases). Germline V CDR1 and CDR2: GTSNPN, SVGIG (reference sequence). Trimming removed 4 bases at V and 2 bases at J, with 20 bases between. The CDR3 consists of 17 residues. This chain's CDR3 is CAWKRIVRLENTGELFF. The CDR3, as DNA: TGTGCCTGGAAGCGGATCGTGCGACTAGAAAACACCGGGGAGCTGTTTTTT.

This chain links TRBV10-1 with TRBJ1-1, with TRBD1 matching over 7 bases. The germline CDR1 and CDR2 sequences are WNHNN and SYGVQD (reference sequence). CDR3 length: 15 amino acids. J was trimmed by 4 bases and V by 2 bases; bases with no gene match: 7. CDR3 in DNA: TGCGCCAGCAGTGAGCGGGGGACAGTTTCCACTGAAGCTTTCTTT. It yields the protein CASSERGTVSTEAFF.

CDR3 residues: CASSVGGNYGYTF. The DNA for the CDR3 is TGTGCCAGCAGCGTAGGCGGTAACTATGGCTACACCTTC. The chain has TRBV9 and TRBJ1-2; unclear D gene. Germline lookup yields CDR1 SGDLS and CDR2 YYNGEE. The CDR3 contains 13 residues. The V gene lost 0 bases and the J gene lost 1 base, with 4 bases spanning the gap.